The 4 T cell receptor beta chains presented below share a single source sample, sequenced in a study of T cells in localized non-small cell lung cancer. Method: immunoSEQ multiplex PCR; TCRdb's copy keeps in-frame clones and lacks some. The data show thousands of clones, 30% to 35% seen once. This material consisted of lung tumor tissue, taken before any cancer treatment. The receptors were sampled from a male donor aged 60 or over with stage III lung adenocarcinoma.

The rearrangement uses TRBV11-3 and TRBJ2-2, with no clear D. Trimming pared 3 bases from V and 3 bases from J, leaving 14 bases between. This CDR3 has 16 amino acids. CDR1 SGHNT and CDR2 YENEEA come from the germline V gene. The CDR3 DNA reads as TGTGCCAGCAGCTTTGATGGCAACAGATACACCGGGGAGCTGTTTTTT. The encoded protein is CASSFDGNRYTGELFF.

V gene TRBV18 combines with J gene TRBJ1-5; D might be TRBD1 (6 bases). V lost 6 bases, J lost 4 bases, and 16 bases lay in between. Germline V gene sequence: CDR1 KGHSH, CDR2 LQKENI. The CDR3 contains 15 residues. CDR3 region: CASSAGIQGNQPQHF. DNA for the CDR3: TGTGCCAGCTCGGCCGGTATACAGGGTAATCAGCCCCAGCATTTT.

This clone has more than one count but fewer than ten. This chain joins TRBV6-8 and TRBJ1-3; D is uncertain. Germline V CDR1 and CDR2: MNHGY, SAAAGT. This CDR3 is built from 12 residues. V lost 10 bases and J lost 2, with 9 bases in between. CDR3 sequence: CATLTPGNTIYF. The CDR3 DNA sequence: TGTGCCACCCTGACCCCTGGAAACACCATATATTTT.

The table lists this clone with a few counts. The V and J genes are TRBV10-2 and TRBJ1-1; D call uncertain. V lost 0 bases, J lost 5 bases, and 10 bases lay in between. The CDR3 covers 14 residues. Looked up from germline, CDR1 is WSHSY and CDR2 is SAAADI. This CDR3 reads CASSESLGPTEAFF. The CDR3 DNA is TGCGCCAGCAGTGAGTCTCTTGGGCCGACTGAAGCTTTCTTT.